Sequencing of this TCR beta chain was carried out in a study of T cells in Graves' hyperthyroidism and ophthalmopathy. This clonotype came up many times. The junction does not match germline at one end; this may be a read error. The TCR beta CDR3 regions underwent amplification using RNA transcripts as the source. The HTBI set primed first-round TCR CDR3 RT-PCR. TCRdb processed the multiplex PCR reads anew with MiXCR; each CDR3 protein has one entry. Here the sample spans roughly 570,000 distinct CDR3 sequences, more than 15% being singletons. Germline CDR1 and CDR2: SGHAT and FQNNGV. The CDR3 runs to 17 residues.

The sequence was obtained from a woman in her twenties or thirties with Graves' hyperthyroidism. The chain links TRBV11-2 to TRBJ2-1, with TRBD2 matching 14 bases. Sequencing used blood. The CDR3 region has the DNA TGTGCCAGCAGCCGGGGACTAGCGGGAGACTCCTACGATGAGCAGTTCTTC. Translated, it gives CASSRGLAGDSYDEQFF. The full variable domain, in which reference TRBV11-2 and TRBJ2-1 provide the parts outside the CDR3, is EAGVAQSPRYKIIEKRQSVAFWCNPISGHATLYWYQQILGQGPKLLIQFQNNGVVDDSQLPKDRFSAERLKGVDSTLKIQPAKLEDSAVYLCASSRGLAGDSYDEQFFGPGTRLTVL.